The 7 T cell receptor beta chains in this list originate from one sample, sequenced in a study of T cell repertoires in cytomegalovirus infection. One entry per CDR3 protein results from TCRdb running MiXCR on the reads. The sample shows 500,000 to 600,000 distinct CDR3 sequences, approximately 16% of them seen only once. The sequenced sample consisted of CD8+ T cells from PBMCs. These receptors all stem from a human donor in good health (CMV status not recorded). Some clones in this sample may be carry-over from other donors' samples.

The chain uses TRBV6-5 and TRBJ2-3, with a weak D call TRBD2 (7 bases). V lost 3 bases and J lost 2, with 15 bases in between. The CDR3 contains 16 residues. Germline-derived CDR1 and CDR2 are MNHEY and SVGAGI. CDR3 sequence (DNA): TGTGCCAGCAGTTATAGGGCGGGGGCCTTCACAGATACGCAGTATTTT. Its translation is CASSYRAGAFTDTQYF.

This clonotype was seen a single time. This chain connects TRBV6-1 to TRBJ2-7; TRBD2 is a possible D gene (6 bases). The V and J ends lost 0 bases and 3 bases respectively, with 12 bases between them. This CDR3 comprises 15 residues. Germline V gene sequence: CDR1 MNHNS, CDR2 SASEGT. This CDR3 is CASSEAPRGGYEQYF. In DNA form, the CDR3 reads TGTGCCAGCAGTGAAGCGCCGCGGGGCGGCTACGAGCAGTACTTC.

This clonotype was seen at least ten times. This chain links TRBV7-2 with TRBJ2-1, with TRBD2 matching over 10 bases. The J segment lost 10 bases and the V segment lost 1 base, leaving 7 bases of the junction unmatched. The CDR3 sequence is 15 residues long. The V gene's germline CDR1 is SGHTA and CDR2 FQGNSA. CDR3 nucleotide sequence: TGTGCCAGCAGCTTAGGGCTAGCGGGGGCCCGGGAGCAGTTCTTC. This encodes CASSLGLAGAREQFF.

The J gene is TRBJ1-5, the V gene TRBV10-2; 7 bases agree with TRBD1. Germline V gene sequence: CDR1 WSHSY, CDR2 SAAADI. CDR3 length: 14 residues. Unmatched junction bases numbered 6, after V lost 4 bases and J lost 6 bases. CDR3 amino acids: CASSAQGRRQPQHF. The CDR3, as DNA: TGCGCCAGCAGTGCACAGGGGAGGCGTCAGCCCCAGCATTTT.

The V gene is TRBV6-5, the J gene TRBJ2-1, with a possible D match to TRBD2 (5 bases). The CDR3 has 11 amino acids. The V end lost 8 bases, the J end lost 6 bases, and 8 bases lay between the germline ends. Germline V gene lookup returns CDR1 MNHEY and CDR2 SVGAGI. CDR3: CASASGNEQFF. CDR3 bases: TGTGCCAGCGCAAGCGGCAATGAGCAGTTCTTC.

The sample holds many counts of this clonotype. The chain recombines TRBV27 with TRBJ2-1; 14 nucleotides line up with TRBD2. Germline CDR1 is MNHEY and CDR2 is SMNVEV (reference sequence). V dropped 6 bases and J dropped 0; count of bases not matched to a gene: 16. The CDR3 runs to 21 residues. CDR3 region: CASRILVQTSGGAASYNEQFF. In nucleotides, the CDR3 is TGTGCCAGCAGAATACTGGTCCAGACTAGCGGGGGGGCCGCCTCCTACAATGAGCAGTTCTTC.

This clonotype came up a few times. J is TRBJ2-6 and V is TRBV5-1, with D perhaps TRBD1 or TRBD2 (6 bases each). Trimming left V 4 bases short and J 0 bases short, with 14 bases between. Germline loops: CDR1 SGHRS, CDR2 YFSETQ. The CDR3 runs to 17 residues. The CDR3 here is CASSPEGVVSGANVLTF. CDR3 sequence (DNA): TGCGCCAGCAGCCCGGAGGGGGTGGTCTCTGGGGCCAACGTCCTGACTTTC.